A single sample gave rise to the 16 T cell receptor beta chains below, sequenced in a study of shared clonotypes between healthy human individuals. Profiled with immunoSEQ multiplex PCR; TCRdb holds only in-frame clones, not every one. Of roughly 760,000 clones in the sample, less than 85% were seen once. Material for sequencing was memory CD4+ T cells sorted from blood. Subset denoted: CD45RA-negative fraction. The source of these receptors is a woman in her 30s in good health.

The rearrangement uses TRBV15 and TRBJ2-1; D remains ambiguous. Per germline, CDR1 LNHNV and CDR2 YYDKDF (reference sequence). Trimming removed 5 bases at V and 0 bases at J, with 8 bases between. The CDR3 is made up of 14 amino acids. CDR3 region: CATSQKSSYNEQFF. The CDR3 nucleotides are TGTGCCACCAGCCAGAAGAGCTCCTACAATGAGCAGTTCTTC.

Written as DNA, the CDR3 is TGTGCCAGCAGCCAAGACCTGATTTCTGGGGGAGACTATGGCTACACCTTC. Translation gives CASSQDLISGGDYGYTF. The V call is TRBV4-2, the J call TRBJ1-2; TRBD1 is a possible D gene (5 bases). With 0 bases removed from V and 3 bases from J, the gap between germline ends came to 17 bases. Germline CDR1 is LGHNA and CDR2 is YNFKEQ. The CDR3 spans 17 residues.

The rearrangement uses TRBV6-1 and TRBJ1-5; D is unresolved. Trimming left V 6 bases short and J 5 bases short, with 11 bases between. Germline CDR1 is MNHNS and CDR2 is SASEGT. This CDR3 comprises 13 residues. The CDR3 region has the DNA TGTGCCAGCAGGTTGACGGACGATCAGCCCCAGCATTTT. Translation gives CASRLTDDQPQHF.

The CDR3 reads CASSRGQGINNEQFF. The CDR3 nucleotides are TGTGCCAGCAGCCGGGGACAGGGAATCAACAATGAGCAGTTCTTC. The rearrangement uses TRBV11-3 and TRBJ2-1, with TRBD1 identical over 9 bases. The germline V gene encodes CDR1 SGHNT and CDR2 YENEEA. The ends lost 5 bases at V and 5 bases at J; junction bases unmatched: 7. CDR3 length: 15 residues. The entire variable domain, with the rest obtained from reference TRBV11-3 and TRBJ2-1, is as follows: EAGVVQSPRYKIIEKKQPVAFWCNPISGHNTLYWYLQNLGQGPELLIRYENEEAVDDSQLPKDRFSAERLKGVDSTLKIQPAELGDSAVYLCASSRGQGINNEQFFGPGTRLTVL.

This chain connects TRBV11-2 to TRBJ1-1; no reliable D call. Germline loops: CDR1 SGHAT, CDR2 FQNNGV. This CDR3 is built from 12 residues. The ends were cut back, 0 bases at V and 10 bases at J, with 9 bases in the middle. The CDR3 region has the DNA TGTGCCAGCAGCTTAGAGTCTTACGGAGCTTTCTTT. Amino acid sequence: CASSLESYGAFF.

The chain couples TRBV6-5 to TRBJ2-7; 11 bases line up with TRBD2. This CDR3 has 14 amino acids. J gave up 2 bases and V 5 bases, and 2 bases lay outside the gene matches. The germline V gene encodes CDR1 MNHEY and CDR2 SVGAGI. CDR3 sequence: CASSPGLAAYEQYF. CDR3 bases: TGTGCCAGCAGTCCGGGACTAGCGGCCTACGAGCAGTACTTC.

The chain is built from TRBV2 and TRBJ2-1; 16 nucleotides agree with TRBD2. The V and J ends lost 10 bases and 9 bases, in that order; junction bases with no gene match: 12. The CDR3 is 16 amino acids. From germline, CDR1 is SNHLY and CDR2 FYNNEI. The CDR3 coding sequence is TGTGCCAACAAAGGTGGGGGGACTAGCGGGAGGGCTGAGCAGTTCTTC. This translates into CANKGGGTSGRAEQFF.

The CDR3 nucleotides read TGTGCCAGCAGCACCGGGGGGAAGTACGAGCAGTACTTC. Translated: CASSTGGKYEQYF. The chain carries TRBV5-4 and TRBJ2-7; 7 bases fit TRBD2. CDR1 is SGHNT, CDR2 YYREEE, per germline (reference sequence). The trim removed 4 bases at V and 4 bases at J, leaving 5 bases unmatched. CDR3 length: 13 amino acids.

The CDR3 coding sequence is TGCGCCAGCACGACAGGGTGGGACAATCAGCCCCAGCATTTT. Translation gives CASTTGWDNQPQHF. This chain connects TRBV10-2 to TRBJ1-5; TRBD1 agrees at 7 bases. Trimming removed 7 bases from V and 3 bases from J; junction bases left unmatched: 6. This CDR3 has 14 residues. CDR1 is WSHSY and CDR2 is SAAADI in the germline V gene.

The V gene is TRBV4-1, the J gene TRBJ2-3; the match to TRBD2 covers 14 bases. CDR1 is MGHRA and CDR2 is YSYEKL in the germline V gene. V gave up 3 bases and J gave up 5 bases; unmatched junction bases: 4. The length of the CDR3 is 16 residues. The CDR3 loop is CASSQGLAGVKDTQYF. CDR3 coding DNA: TGCGCCAGCAGCCAGGGACTAGCGGGAGTTAAAGATACGCAGTATTTT.

With regard to this clone: Other DNA sequences within the sample encode an identical CDR3. The chain carries TRBV5-1 and TRBJ2-7; D unclear. There are 12 residues in the CDR3. The V gene lost 0 bases and the J gene lost 4 bases, with 5 bases spanning the gap. Germline values: CDR1 SGHRS, CDR2 YFSETQ. CDR3 in DNA: TGCGCCAGCAGCTTGGGGGGTTACGAGCAGTACTTC. This encodes CASSLGGYEQYF.

V gene TRBV5-1 combines with J gene TRBJ1-5, with a weak D call TRBD1 (5 bases). Trimming stripped 4 bases from V and 4 bases from J, with 9 bases between. The CDR3 consists of 13 residues. CDR1 SGHRS and CDR2 YFSETQ come from the germline V gene. CDR3 region: CASSAGPNQPQHF. In DNA, the CDR3 is TGCGCCAGCAGCGCGGGGCCTAATCAGCCCCAGCATTTT.

V is TRBV5-1 and J is TRBJ2-3; the D gene is possibly TRBD1 (6 bases). Germline lookup yields CDR1 SGHRS and CDR2 YFSETQ. The CDR3 totals 16 residues. Trimming left V 1 base short and J 2 bases short, with 14 bases between. The CDR3 nucleotides are TGCGCCAGCAGCTTGTCCCAGGGGCAAGTCACAGATACGCAGTATTTT. This gives the protein CASSLSQGQVTDTQYF. The whole variable domain, filled in from reference TRBV5-1 and TRBJ2-3, reads KAGVTQTPRYLIKTRGQQVTLSCSPISGHRSVSWYQQTPGQGLQFLFEYFSETQRNKGNFPGRFSGRQFSNSRSEMNVSTLELGDSALYLCASSLSQGQVTDTQYFGPGTRLTVL.

The V gene is TRBV5-1, the J gene TRBJ2-3; 8 bases agree with TRBD1. V shed 3 bases and J 2 bases; nucleotides not matched to a gene: 5. CDR3 length: 15 amino acids. Germline V CDR1 and CDR2: SGHRS, YFSETQ. CDR3 residues: CASSSDRVITDTQYF. The CDR3 coding sequence is TGCGCCAGCAGCTCGGACAGGGTGATCACAGATACGCAGTATTTT. Variable domain in full (rest from reference TRBV5-1 and TRBJ2-3): KAGVTQTPRYLIKTRGQQVTLSCSPISGHRSVSWYQQTPGQGLQFLFEYFSETQRNKGNFPGRFSGRQFSNSRSEMNVSTLELGDSALYLCASSSDRVITDTQYFGPGTRLTVL.

This rearrangement joins TRBV18 to TRBJ1-1; D is unresolved. CDR1 KGHSH and CDR2 LQKENI come from the germline V gene. With 3 bases removed from V and 3 bases from J, the gap between germline ends came to 14 bases. The CDR3 spans 15 residues. The CDR3 reads CASSPSRFPDTEAFF. As DNA, the CDR3 is TGTGCCAGCTCACCTTCCCGATTCCCAGACACTGAAGCTTTCTTT.

V usage is TRBV4-1 and J usage is TRBJ2-2, with a tentative D call TRBD1 (6 bases). V gave up 3 bases and J gave up 6 bases, with 14 bases separating them. The CDR3 length is 15 residues. Looked up from germline, CDR1 is MGHRA and CDR2 is YSYEKL. The CDR3 loop reads CASSQGDMGPGELFF. DNA for the CDR3: TGCGCCAGCAGCCAGGGGGACATGGGCCCCGGGGAGCTGTTTTTT.